This T cell receptor beta chain stems from a study of monozygotic twins with inflammatory bowel disease (dated by TCRdb to between 2019 and 2020). Regarding the complete study: A total of 28 monozygotic twin pairs were included in the full study, comprising nine German pairs (four IBD-concordant, five IBD-discordant) and 19 IBD-discordant Danish pairs. Within discordant pairs, disease-associated traits were sought mainly by comparing IBD patients with their genetically identical healthy co-twins. Each individual had, on average, about 151 000 unique TCRalpha sequences and 181 000 unique TCRbeta sequences available for analysis. Overall results and qualifications from the work: A decrease in TCRbeta repertoire diversity, as measured by inverse Simpson index, was observed in IBD patients compared with their healthy co-twins. Compared with healthy twins, IBD patients had fewer clonotypes in common with other individuals, a difference most pronounced in patients showing signs of disease activity. Because patients were on differing immunosuppressive treatments, the repertoires may have picked up extra background noise and inter-individual variability. Repertoire similarity did not differ between concordant and discordant twins, possibly due to limited statistical power. The analysis was unable to tell apart different T cell subtypes. No single strong signal or clonotype linked to IBD turned up in the results, so the idea that one exists was not supported.

The library was generated by 5' RACE. Each TCR library was prepared from around 3.5 ug of total RNA. For each sample, cDNA was synthesized in eight separate reactions using SMARTScribe reverse transcriptase. During cDNA synthesis, template switching was used to introduce unique molecular identifiers that contained a 6-nucleotide sample barcode. Amplification of TCRalpha and TCRbeta cDNA involved two nested PCRs of 16 and 9 cycles, and each PCR was followed by bead purification. Before amplification, the cDNA was treated with uracil DNA-glycosylase and purified using the QIAquick PCR purification kit. The second PCR was the step at which Illumina TruSeq-compatible adapters and sample-specific barcodes were added. TapeStation and Qubit were used to check library quality and concentration, and approximately 5 ng of each library went into the pool. The pooled libraries were sequenced with 2 x 100 bp reads and custom sequencing primers on an Illumina HiSeq2500 single-index Rapid Run. Per the source publication's procedure: MiGEC version 1.2.6 was used for UMI-based consensus assembly to correct PCR and sequencing errors. MiXCR version 2.1.1 was used to carry out V(D)J alignment, clonotype assembly and CDR3 extraction. Gene usage, clonotype sharing and MAIT/NKT TCR abundance were normalised by analysing the top 1000, 10 000 and 20 000 clonotypes per sample. After downsampling to 27 000 UMIs, diversity was calculated as the inverse Simpson index using the vegan R package. Paired Mann-Whitney U tests were applied to discordant twin pairs, and Benjamini-Hochberg correction was used for multiple testing. TCRdb reprocessed the reads and assigns one entry to each CDR3 protein sequence, leaving out DNA. For this entry, the V and J calls and clone size follow TCRdb and not the study's own pipeline. The table kept for this sample lists some 440,000 distinct CDR3 sequences. Of the sample, 2% to 3% is held by the ten largest clones.

From each donor, an approximately 2.3 ml peripheral blood sample was collected into PAXgene tubes and kept at -80 degrees C. Without any T cell sorting, total RNA was extracted from whole blood using the PAXgene blood miRNA kit on an automated QIAcube. Deep TCRalpha and TCRbeta repertoire profiling with unique molecular barcoding was performed on peripheral blood of monozygotic twin pairs concordant or discordant for inflammatory bowel disease. Smoking habits were recorded for all twin pairs, with individuals classified as current, former or never smokers. Of note for this clonotype: The specificity of this receptor is unknown.

The TCR comes from a human donor with ulcerative colitis or Crohn's disease, or a healthy co-twin of an affected twin (not recorded which). Source material: blood.

The CDR3 loop reads CASISPGRLNTEAFF. The sequence joins TRBV12-3 or TRBV12-4 to TRBJ1-1; the D call from TCRdb, TRBD1, cannot be confirmed without DNA. From the cysteine up to the phenylalanine, the CDR3 has a length of 15 residues. No nucleotide data were recorded.